The clone carrying this T cell receptor beta chain was found a few times. The target antigen is unknown. This CDR3 contains 14 residues. Looked up from germline, CDR1 is SQVTM and CDR2 is ANQGSEA. This specimen belongs to a study of cytomegalovirus exposure and HLA in healthy donors. About the research overall: Earlier, some 180 million T cells were analyzed, and more than 100 million unique TCR beta sequences were found among them. A preliminary data release comprised about 85 million unique TCRs obtained from HLA-typed donors.

A multiplex PCR was run with 60 Vbeta primers and 13 Jbeta primers. Per the original methods: A later analysis tallied about 80 million unique TCR beta chains, 9.5 million to 14 million of them shared. This table comes from immunoSEQ multiplex PCR, and its TCRdb copy is limited to in-frame clones, with some not included. For V, J and clone size, that table is used; D and trimming come from the DNA. The repertoire holds about 190,000 clones, roughly 77% seen once, with 4% to 5% in the top ten. Study conclusions and caveats: There were a few CMV-associated chains whose specificity for CMV antigens was confirmed in vitro.

The sequencing sample was made of PBMCs. The J gene is TRBJ2-5, the V gene TRBV29-1; 11 bases map to TRBD1. The J call is doubtful: the DNA matches TRBJ2-7 better. The receptor was isolated from a man aged 30 to 39 in good health and CMV-seropositive. This CDR3 is CSVARDRGYYEQYF. The CDR3 DNA is TGCAGCGTCGCCCGGGACAGGGGGTACTACGAGCAGTACTTC.